This TCR beta chain was sequenced in a study of T-cell reconstitution after alpha-beta-depleted transplantation in children. Trimming pared 2 bases from V and 7 bases from J, leaving 14 bases between. The germline V gene has CDR1 SQVTM and CDR2 ANQGSEA. CDR3 size: 13 residues. TCRbeta library construction was performed incorporating unique molecular identifiers. TCRdb redid the calling of the PCR reads with MiXCR, one entry per CDR3 protein. The sample includes about 580,000 distinct CDR3 sequences, 25% to 30% of them seen just once. The J gene is TRBJ1-2, the V gene TRBV29-1; no clear D gene. The sequences come from PBMCs, collected before TCRalphabeta/CD19-depleted stem cell transplant. The TCR was taken from a boy less than two years old with Wiskott-Aldrich syndrome, due to receive a stem cell transplant. The CDR3 loop is CSVELFTVSGYTF. DNA of the CDR3: TGCAGCGTTGAACTTTTTACTGTCAGTGGCTACACCTTC.